The 24 T cell receptor beta chains below come from one sample, sequenced in a study of beta chain features in type 1 diabetes. TCRB transcripts that were expressed got sequenced, as all of the isolated RNA had been reverse transcribed. The data were produced by immunoSEQ multiplex PCR, yet TCRdb's version contains in-frame clones alone and is incomplete. This table holds about 340,000 clones, 6.5% to 10% found once. The sequenced sample consisted of central memory CD4+ T cells from blood. The receptors stem from a woman aged 18-30 years in good health.

The genes are TRBV4-3 and TRBJ2-7; 7 nucleotides match TRBD1. J gave up 7 bases and V 0 bases, and 12 bases lay outside the gene matches. Germline V gene sequence: CDR1 LGHNA, CDR2 YSLEER. This CDR3 comprises 16 residues. CDR3 sequence: CASSQEMNRGRSEQYF. DNA of the CDR3: TGCGCCAGCAGCCAAGAAATGAACAGGGGAAGGAGTGAGCAGTACTTC.

This chain connects TRBV4-2 to TRBJ2-7; TRBD1 might be the D (6 bases). CDR3 length: 16 residues. Germline V gives CDR1 LGHNA, CDR2 YNFKEQ. V gave up 0 bases and J gave up 6 bases, with 18 bases separating them. The CDR3 bases are TGTGCCAGCAGCCAAGAATCCACGGGACATACTAGCGAGCAGTACTTC. It codes for CASSQESTGHTSEQYF.

The J gene is TRBJ2-1, the V gene TRBV5-6; D is undetermined. This CDR3 contains 15 residues. V was cut by 4 bases and J by 9 bases, with 20 bases left in between. Looked up from germline, CDR1 is SGHDT and CDR2 is YYEEEE. CDR3 nucleotide sequence: TGTGCCAGCAGCCCCTGGTTGGTCCGGGCCGCTGAGCAGTTCTTC. This sequence encodes CASSPWLVRAAEQFF.

This clone showed up just a few times. The chain joins TRBV7-2 to TRBJ1-6, with D maybe TRBD1 (6 bases). This CDR3 is 15 amino acids long. Germline V lookup: CDR1 SGHTA, CDR2 FQGNSA. V lost 5 bases, J lost 8 bases, and 16 bases lay in between. DNA of the CDR3: TGTGCCAGCAGCCCCCGGCAGGGGATCTATTCACCCCTCCACTTT. Encoded protein: CASSPRQGIYSPLHF.

This clone was counted only a few times. V is TRBV7-2 and J is TRBJ2-4; TRBD2 might be the D (5 bases). V lost 0 bases and J lost 0, with 9 bases in between. The germline gives CDR1 SGHTA, CDR2 FQGNSA. The CDR3 runs to 16 residues. DNA of the CDR3: TGTGCCAGCAGCTTAGCTGGGAGCCTAGCCAAAAACATTCAGTACTTC. The encoded protein is CASSLAGSLAKNIQYF.

This clone was counted between two and nine times. The chain recombines TRBV28 with TRBJ2-1; no reliable D call. The CDR3 spans 13 residues. Germline loops: CDR1 MDHEN, CDR2 SYDVKM. The germline V and J ends were trimmed by 4 bases and 3 bases, with 7 bases remaining between them. CDR3 sequence reads: CASSYQNYNEQFF. In DNA form, the CDR3 reads TGTGCCAGCAGTTATCAGAACTACAATGAGCAGTTCTTC.

The genes are TRBV6-5 and TRBJ2-1; maybe TRBD1 (7 bases). Germline CDR1 is MNHEY and CDR2 is SVGAGI. The CDR3 length is 13 residues. The ends were cut back, 7 bases at V and 4 bases at J, with 11 bases in the middle. In nucleotides, the CDR3 is TGTGCCAGCACCAGGGGGGAGTACAATGAGCAGTTCTTC. Residues: CASTRGEYNEQFF.

The sample holds many counts of this clone. This chain joins TRBV7-9 and TRBJ1-1; D not certain. Trimming took off 4 bases at V and 0 bases at J, with 6 bases between the two ends. Germline V lookup: CDR1 SEHNR, CDR2 FQNEAQ (reference sequence). The CDR3 contains 13 residues. For the CDR3, the DNA is TGTGCCAGCAGCTGGTCAGTGAACACTGAAGCTTTCTTT. It yields the protein CASSWSVNTEAFF.

This clone was seen a handful of times. The chain combines TRBV27 with TRBJ1-6, with TRBD1 identical over 7 bases. CDR1 and CDR2 (germline): MNHEY, SMNVEV (reference sequence). This CDR3 spans 14 amino acids. V was clipped by 6 bases and J by 8 bases; unmatched bases: 7. The CDR3 is CASRKGARDSPLHF. CDR3 DNA sequence: TGTGCCAGCAGAAAGGGGGCGCGTGATTCACCCCTCCACTTT.

A few counts support this clone. This chain links TRBV28 with TRBJ2-1; TRBD2 agrees at 10 bases. CDR1 and CDR2 from the germline V gene are MDHEN and SYDVKM. The trim removed 8 bases at V and 1 base at J, leaving 8 bases unmatched. This CDR3 is 16 amino acids long. The CDR3 loop is CASAASGSRSYNEQFF. In DNA form, the CDR3 reads TGTGCCAGCGCGGCTAGCGGGAGTAGGTCCTACAATGAGCAGTTCTTC.

V is TRBV4-2 and J is TRBJ2-5; no firm D call. Germline CDR1 LGHNA, CDR2 YNFKEQ. Trimming removed 0 bases from V and 5 bases from J, with 16 bases in between. The CDR3 has 16 amino acids. CDR3 DNA sequence: TGTGCCAGCAGCCAAGACTCTAGTTTTCGTTCGGAGACCCAGTACTTC. Encoded protein: CASSQDSSFRSETQYF.

The chain couples TRBV19 to TRBJ1-5; D remains unclear. Deletions cut 8 bases from V and 9 bases from J, with 5 bases between. CDR1 and CDR2 from the germline V gene are LNHDA and SQIVND (reference sequence). The CDR3 totals 9 residues. The CDR3, as DNA: TGTGCCAGTGGACGGCCCCAGCATTTT. Its translation: CASGRPQHF.

The gene calls are TRBV7-2 and TRBJ2-7; 7 bases map to TRBD1. Looked up from germline, CDR1 is SGHTA and CDR2 is FQGNSA. Unmatched junction bases numbered 9, after V lost 4 bases and J lost 3 bases. The CDR3 spans 15 residues. The CDR3 DNA reads as TGTGCCAGCAGCTCTCCTCGGACAGGAAACTACGAGCAGTACTTC. Protein: CASSSPRTGNYEQYF.

This rearrangement joins TRBV2 to TRBJ2-7, with D unclear. The length of the CDR3 is 11 residues. Trimming took off 8 bases at V and 2 bases at J, with 7 bases between the two ends. Germline-derived CDR1 and CDR2 are SNHLY and FYNNEI. The DNA of the CDR3 is TGTGCCAGCGGGGTTACCTACGAGCAGTACTTC. Translation: CASGVTYEQYF.

The chain joins TRBV7-8 to TRBJ2-1; 11 nucleotides line up with TRBD1. Germline CDR1 is SGHVS and CDR2 is FQNEAQ. The CDR3 has 14 amino acids. The V gene end was trimmed by 5 bases and the J gene end by 12 bases; junction bases not matched to a gene: 9. CDR3 amino acids: CASSEDRGRDGQFF. The CDR3 DNA reads as TGTGCCAGCAGCGAGGACAGGGGGCGCGATGGGCAGTTCTTC.

This clone was seen more than once but under ten times. The V and J genes are TRBV6-5 and TRBJ1-2; 8 positions agree with TRBD1. The germline CDR1 and CDR2 sequences are MNHEY and SVGAGI. The length of the CDR3 is 14 residues. With 6 bases clipped from V and 7 bases from J, the junction kept 10 bases outside the gene matches. The CDR3 nucleotides read TGTGCCAGCAGCCGAGCCGGGACAGGATTTGGCTACACCTTC. Translating it yields CASSRAGTGFGYTF.

About this clone itself: At one boundary the junction diverges from the germline segment, which might be a read error. J is TRBJ2-3 and V is TRBV11-2, with TRBD2 matching over 14 bases. The CDR3 is 15 residues long. Germline V gene sequence: CDR1 SGHAT, CDR2 FQNNGV. In nucleotides, the CDR3 is TGCGCCAGCAGCCAGACTAGCGGGAGGGCCTTTGCGCAGTATTTT. It specifies CASSQTSGRAFAQYF.

The sample holds a few counts of this clone. This chain connects TRBV18 to TRBJ2-1; TRBD1 matches 9 bases. J was trimmed by 5 bases and V by 6 bases; bases with no gene match: 8. The CDR3 extends over 15 amino acids. Germline CDR1 is KGHSH and CDR2 is LQKENI. The DNA of the CDR3 is TGTGCCAGCTCCAACGGACAGGGGTACGACAATGAGCAGTTCTTC. Its translation: CASSNGQGYDNEQFF.

The rearrangement joins TRBV11-3 to TRBJ2-3; 14 nucleotides line up with TRBD2. V lost 0 bases and J lost 8; bases outside the gene matches: 4. The CDR3 has 16 amino acids. Germline V gene lookup returns CDR1 SGHNT and CDR2 YENEEA. DNA for the CDR3: TGTGCCAGCAGCTTAGAGACTAGCGGGAGGGCTGGTACGCAGTATTTT. This sequence encodes CASSLETSGRAGTQYF.

This clone has only a few counts. The V gene is TRBV25-1, the J gene TRBJ1-2; TRBD1 might be the D (5 bases). This CDR3 is built from 13 residues. V gave up 5 bases and J gave up 5 bases, with 12 bases separating them. Germline V gene lookup returns CDR1 MGHDK and CDR2 SYGVNS. CDR3 in amino acids: CASSSGTAYGYTF. DNA of the CDR3: TGTGCCAGCAGTAGCGGGACTGCGTATGGCTACACCTTC.

This clone was counted only a few times. With a far larger clone one base away, a read error is the likely cause. The genes are TRBV11-2 and TRBJ2-3; 7 bases map to TRBD2. The V gene's germline CDR1 is SGHAT and CDR2 FQNNGV. The CDR3 runs 13 residues. J gave up 3 bases and V 5 bases, and 2 bases lay outside the gene matches. The CDR3 DNA is TGTGCCAGCAGCCAAGCGGGAACAGATACGCAGTATTTT. Its protein product is CASSQAGTDTQYF. Looking up the rest from reference TRBV11-2 and TRBJ2-3 gives the full variable domain: EAGVAQSPRYKIIEKRQSVAFWCNPISGHATLYWYQQILGQGPKLLIQFQNNGVVDDSQLPKDRFSAERLKGVDSTLKIQPAKLEDSAVYLCASSQAGTDTQYFGPGTRLTVL.

The V gene is TRBV6-5, the J gene TRBJ2-5; D ambiguous. Germline-derived CDR1 and CDR2 are MNHEY and SVGAGI. The V gene lost 0 bases and the J gene lost 10 bases, with 12 bases spanning the gap. This CDR3 comprises 13 residues. The CDR3 DNA reads TGTGCCAGCAGTTACTCGGGCAGGAAGGACCAGTACTTC. Protein product: CASSYSGRKDQYF.

The table lists this clone with many counts. The chain recombines TRBV14 with TRBJ2-3; 7 bases agree with TRBD2. The CDR3 is made up of 14 amino acids. The ends lost 2 bases at V and 4 bases at J; junction bases unmatched: 3. Per germline, CDR1 SGHDN and CDR2 FVKESK. The CDR3 loop is CASSQLLASDTQYF. The CDR3 bases are TGTGCCAGCAGCCAATTACTAGCGTCAGATACGCAGTATTTT.

The gene calls are TRBV25-1 and TRBJ2-7; 7 bases are shared with TRBD1. The CDR3 has 13 amino acids. Germline assignment: CDR1 MGHDK and CDR2 SYGVNS. Losses at the gene ends were 6 bases for V and 6 bases for J; bases not matched to a gene: 8. The CDR3 spells CASRGTAGGEQYF. The CDR3 region has the DNA TGTGCCAGCAGGGGGACAGCTGGGGGCGAGCAGTACTTC.